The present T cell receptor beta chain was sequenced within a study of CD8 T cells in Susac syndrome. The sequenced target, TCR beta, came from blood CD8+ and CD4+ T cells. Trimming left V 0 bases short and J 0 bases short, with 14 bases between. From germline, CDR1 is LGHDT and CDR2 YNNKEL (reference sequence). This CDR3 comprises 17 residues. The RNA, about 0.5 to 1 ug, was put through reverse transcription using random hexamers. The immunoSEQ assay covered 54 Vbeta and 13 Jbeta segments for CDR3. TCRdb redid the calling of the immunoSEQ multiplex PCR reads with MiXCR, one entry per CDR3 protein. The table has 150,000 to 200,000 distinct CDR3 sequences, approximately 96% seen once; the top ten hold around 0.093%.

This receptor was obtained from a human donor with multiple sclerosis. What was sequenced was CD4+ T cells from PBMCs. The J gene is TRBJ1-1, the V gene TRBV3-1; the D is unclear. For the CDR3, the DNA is TGTGCCAGCAGCCAAGATACGGATCGGGGAATGAACACTGAAGCTTTCTTT. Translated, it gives CASSQDTDRGMNTEAFF.